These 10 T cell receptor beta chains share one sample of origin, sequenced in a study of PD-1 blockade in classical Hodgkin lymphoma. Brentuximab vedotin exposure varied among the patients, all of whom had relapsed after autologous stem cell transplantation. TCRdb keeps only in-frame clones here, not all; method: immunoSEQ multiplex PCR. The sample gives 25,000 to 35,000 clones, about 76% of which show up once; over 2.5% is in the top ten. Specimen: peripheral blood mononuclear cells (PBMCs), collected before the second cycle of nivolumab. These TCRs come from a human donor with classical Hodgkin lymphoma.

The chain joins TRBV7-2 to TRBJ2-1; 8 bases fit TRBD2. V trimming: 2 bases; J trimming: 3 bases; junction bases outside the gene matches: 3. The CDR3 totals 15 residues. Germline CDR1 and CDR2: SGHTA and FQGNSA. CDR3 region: CASSLRGGLYNEQFF. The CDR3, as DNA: TGTGCCAGCAGCTTACGCGGGGGGCTCTACAATGAGCAGTTCTTC.

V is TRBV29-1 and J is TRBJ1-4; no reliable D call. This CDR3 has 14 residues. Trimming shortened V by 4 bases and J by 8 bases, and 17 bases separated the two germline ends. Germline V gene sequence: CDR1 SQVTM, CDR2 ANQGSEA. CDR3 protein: CSVGAGSGEEKLFF. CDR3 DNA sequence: TGCAGCGTTGGTGCGGGATCCGGAGAGGAAAAACTGTTTTTT.

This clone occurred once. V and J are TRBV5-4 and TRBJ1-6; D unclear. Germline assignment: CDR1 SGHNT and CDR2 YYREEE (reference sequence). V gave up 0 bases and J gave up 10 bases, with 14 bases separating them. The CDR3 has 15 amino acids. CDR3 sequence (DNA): TGTGCCAGCAGCTTGGACCCAAGCACGGACTCACCCCTCCACTTT. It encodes CASSLDPSTDSPLHF.

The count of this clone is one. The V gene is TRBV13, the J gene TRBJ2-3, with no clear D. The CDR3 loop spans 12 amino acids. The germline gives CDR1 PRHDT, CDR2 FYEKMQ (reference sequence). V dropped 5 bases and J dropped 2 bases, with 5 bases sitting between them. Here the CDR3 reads CASSLYTDTQYF. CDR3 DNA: TGTGCCAGCAGCCTATACACAGATACGCAGTATTTT.

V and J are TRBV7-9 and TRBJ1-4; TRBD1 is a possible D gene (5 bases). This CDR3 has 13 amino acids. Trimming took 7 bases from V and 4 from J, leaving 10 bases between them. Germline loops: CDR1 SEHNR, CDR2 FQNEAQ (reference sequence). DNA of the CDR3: TGTGCCAGCAAGGGGCAGATTAATGAAAAACTGTTTTTT. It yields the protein CASKGQINEKLFF.

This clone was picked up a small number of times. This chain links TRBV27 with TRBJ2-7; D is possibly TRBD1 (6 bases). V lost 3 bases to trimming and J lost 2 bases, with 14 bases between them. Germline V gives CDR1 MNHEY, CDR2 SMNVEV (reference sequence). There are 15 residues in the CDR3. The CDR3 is CASSFGWDTAYEQYF. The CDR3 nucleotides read TGTGCCAGCAGTTTCGGGTGGGACACAGCCTACGAGCAGTACTTC.

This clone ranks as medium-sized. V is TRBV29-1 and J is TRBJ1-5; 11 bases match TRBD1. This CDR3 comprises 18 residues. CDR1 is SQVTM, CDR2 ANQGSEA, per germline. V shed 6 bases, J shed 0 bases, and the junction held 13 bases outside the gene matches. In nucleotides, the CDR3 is TGCAGCGTCGACGCCCCGGGACAGGGGGAATATAGCAATCAGCCCCAGCATTTT. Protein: CSVDAPGQGEYSNQPQHF.

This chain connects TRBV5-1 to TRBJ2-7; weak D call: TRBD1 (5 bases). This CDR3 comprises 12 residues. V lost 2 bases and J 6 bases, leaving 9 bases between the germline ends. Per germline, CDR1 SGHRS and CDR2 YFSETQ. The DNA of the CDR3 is TGCGCCAGCAGCTTAACAGGAAGCGAGCAGTACTTC. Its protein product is CASSLTGSEQYF.

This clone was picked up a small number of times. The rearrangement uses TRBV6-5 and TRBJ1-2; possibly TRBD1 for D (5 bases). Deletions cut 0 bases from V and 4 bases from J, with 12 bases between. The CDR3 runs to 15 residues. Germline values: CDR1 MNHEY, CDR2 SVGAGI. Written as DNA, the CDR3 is TGTGCCAGCAGTTACTCGATTCAGGGCTCCTATGGCTACACCTTC. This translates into CASSYSIQGSYGYTF.

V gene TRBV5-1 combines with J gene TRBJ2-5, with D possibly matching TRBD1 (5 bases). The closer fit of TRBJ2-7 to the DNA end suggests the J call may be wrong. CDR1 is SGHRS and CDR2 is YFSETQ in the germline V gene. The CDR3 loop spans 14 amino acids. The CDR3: CASRPQAGSGEQYF. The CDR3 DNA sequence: TGCGCCAGCAGGCCGCAGGCAGGGTCTGGCGAGCAGTACTTC.